This is a list of T cell receptor beta chains from one sample in a study of blood T cell repertoires in COVID-19. Profiled with immunoSEQ multiplex PCR; TCRdb holds only in-frame clones, not every one. The sample lists under 300,000 clones, roughly 80% occurring once. The source material was peripheral blood. The receptors were gathered from a human donor with COVID-19, enrolled during active disease. The donor label of this sample is uncertain. CDR3s include the opening cysteine and the closing phenylalanine or tryptophan. The D gene is left open where the match is weak. Some rows have no size entry. The others give once, few or many, or a class for an expanded clone.

d_gene	abundance	v_gene	j_gene	CDR3aa	CDR3nt
TRBD2	NA	TRBV7-9	TRBJ2-5	CASSAGGTSGQETQYF	TGTGCCAGCAGCGCCGGAGGGACTAGCGGTCAAGAGACCCAGTACTTC
TRBD2	NA	TRBV7-3	TRBJ2-2	CASSPRVSGGSPGELFF	TGTGCCAGCAGCCCACGAGTTAGCGGGGGATCGCCCGGGGAGCTGTTTTTT
TRBD2	NA	TRBV9	TRBJ2-1	CASSLRSSLAGGPNEQFF	TGTGCCAGCAGCTTACGCTCCTCCCTAGCGGGAGGGCCAAATGAGCAGTTCTTC
TRBD1	few	TRBV19	TRBJ1-2	CASSTSADRVRGYTF	TGTGCCAGTAGTACCTCGGCAGACAGGGTACGAGGCTACACCTTC
NA	NA	TRBV19	TRBJ1-1	CASSTQANTEAFF	TGTGCCAGTAGCACCCAGGCGAACACTGAAGCTTTCTTT
TRBD1	NA	TRBV7-8	TRBJ1-2	CASSSDRGRVGGYTF	TGTGCCAGCAGCTCCGACAGGGGGCGCGTTGGTGGCTACACCTTC
TRBD2	few	TRBV5-4	TRBJ2-2	CASSMGLALSKGELFF	TGTGCCAGCAGCATGGGACTAGCCCTTTCGAAGGGGGAGCTGTTTTTT
TRBD2	few	TRBV9	TRBJ2-2	CASSVVASGNTGELFF	TGTGCCAGCAGCGTAGTAGCTAGCGGGAACACCGGGGAGCTGTTTTTT
NA	NA	TRBV9	TRBJ2-7	CASSPTSVLDEQYF	TGTGCCAGCAGCCCAACAAGCGTTCTCGACGAGCAGTACTTC
NA	few	TRBV14	TRBJ2-6	CASSQLHTGTSGANVLTF	TGTGCCAGCAGCCAACTACACACAGGGACCTCTGGGGCCAACGTCCTGACTTTC
TRBD2	NA	TRBV7-6	TRBJ2-3	CASSFQGTSGSTDTQYF	TGTGCCAGCAGCTTTCAGGGAACTAGCGGGAGCACAGATACGCAGTATTTT
TRBD1	once	TRBV11-3	TRBJ2-1	CASSSGQGLGDEQFF	TGTGCCAGCAGCTCTGGACAGGGTCTTGGGGATGAGCAGTTCTTC
NA	once	TRBV2	TRBJ2-7	CASSIYEQYF	TGTGCCAGCTCAATCTACGAGCAGTACTTC
TRBD1	NA	TRBV28	TRBJ1-6	CASSWIGGASPLHF	TGTGCCAGCAGTTGGATAGGGGGCGCATCACCCCTCCACTTT
TRBD2	NA	TRBV19	TRBJ2-1	CASSRQAGVVNNEQFF	TGTGCCAGTAGTAGGCAAGCGGGAGTTGTTAACAATGAGCAGTTCTTC
TRBD2	NA	TRBV19	TRBJ2-1	CASSRLAGRNEQFF	TGTGCCAGTAGTCGACTAGCGGGCCGCAATGAGCAGTTCTTC
NA	NA	TRBV21-1	TRBJ2-3	CASSLTTLRGLAGEDTQYF	TGTGCCAGCAGCCTAACTACCTTAAGGGGACTAGCGGGAGAGGATACGCAGTATTTT
NA	NA	TRBV7-9	TRBJ1-2	CASSLAVAARDGYTF	TGTGCCAGCAGCTTAGCGGTAGCAGCCAGGGATGGCTACACCTTC
NA	NA	TRBV29-1	TRBJ2-1	CSVGGAGGYNEQFF	TGCAGCGTGGGGGGGGCAGGAGGGTACAATGAGCAGTTCTTC
TRBD1	once	TRBV4-2	TRBJ1-3	CASSPDRVSGNTIYF	TGTGCCAGCAGCCCAGACAGGGTCTCTGGAAACACCATATATTTT
TRBD1	NA	TRBV10-3	TRBJ2-1	CAISQTGDNEQFF	TGTGCCATCAGTCAGACAGGGGACAATGAGCAGTTCTTC
NA	NA	TRBV4-3	TRBJ2-1	CASSRGDQGRGSGEQFF	TGCGCCAGCAGCCGGGGGGACCAGGGACGGGGATCCGGTGAGCAGTTCTTC
TRBD2	few	TRBV5-4	TRBJ2-5	CASSVGLASGQETQYF	TGTGCCAGCAGCGTGGGACTAGCGAGCGGTCAAGAGACCCAGTACTTC
TRBD1	NA	TRBV5-1	TRBJ1-1	CASSLEGAVGTEAFF	TGCGCCAGCAGCTTGGAGGGGGCTGTGGGGACTGAAGCTTTCTTT
TRBD2	NA	TRBV28	TRBJ2-7	CASRSPGTINEQYF	TGTGCCAGCAGGTCCCCCGGGACTATCAATGAGCAGTACTTC
NA	NA	TRBV3-1/TRBV3-2	TRBJ1-5	CASSQGPNQPQHF	TGTGCCAGCAGCCAAGGGCCAAATCAGCCCCAGCATTTT
NA	few	TRBV5-1	TRBJ1-4	CASSPSGHKLFF	TGCGCCAGCAGCCCCTCGGGACATAAACTGTTTTTT
TRBD2	NA	TRBV6-2/TRBV6-3	TRBJ2-7	CASSSPGLAGSYEQYF	TGTGCCAGCAGTTCACCGGGACTAGCGGGATCCTACGAGCAGTACTTC
TRBD1	NA	TRBV30	TRBJ2-7	CAGWTGGGEQYF	TGTGCCGGATGGACAGGGGGAGGGGAGCAGTACTTC
TRBD1	NA	TRBV19	TRBJ2-5	CASRGTGAETQYF	TGTGCCAGTAGAGGGACAGGGGCAGAGACCCAGTACTTC
TRBD2	NA	TRBV19	TRBJ2-7	CASSTLAGGPYEQYF	TGTGCCAGTAGTACCCTAGCGGGAGGCCCCTACGAGCAGTACTTC
TRBD2	NA	TRBV28	TRBJ2-1	CASSPGLAGYNEQFF	TGTGCCAGCAGTCCAGGACTAGCGGGCTACAATGAGCAGTTCTTC
NA	NA	TRBV7-3	TRBJ2-3	CASSLMNRDTQYF	TGTGCCAGCAGCTTAATGAACAGAGATACGCAGTATTTT
TRBD1	once	TRBV30	TRBJ1-1	CAWNRGTELWEAFF	TGTGCCTGGAACAGGGGGACCGAGCTATGGGAAGCTTTCTTT
NA	NA	TRBV28	TRBJ1-2	CASRPDSIYGYTF	TGTGCCAGCAGACCTGACAGCATCTATGGCTACACCTTC
NA	NA	TRBV11-2	TRBJ2-7	CASSLDPSGLNYEQYF	TGTGCCAGCAGCTTAGATCCGAGCGGATTAAACTACGAGCAGTACTTC
NA	NA	TRBV7-6	TRBJ2-7	CASSLGGTFSYEQYF	TGTGCCAGCAGCTTAGGAGGGACATTCTCCTACGAGCAGTACTTC
NA	NA	TRBV28	TRBJ1-1	CASSFGSEAFF	TGTGCCAGCAGTTTCGGGAGTGAAGCTTTCTTT
NA	NA	TRBV2	TRBJ1-2	CASSRAGGGYGYTF	TGTGCCAGCAGTCGGGCAGGCGGGGGCTATGGCTACACCTTC
NA	NA	TRBV4-3	TRBJ2-1	CASSIRRDPYNEQFF	TGCGCCAGCAGCATCCGCCGGGATCCCTACAATGAGCAGTTCTTC
NA	NA	TRBV7-8	TRBJ2-5	CASSPSGQGETQYF	TGTGCCAGCAGCCCCTCCGGACAAGGGGAGACCCAGTACTTC
TRBD1	NA	TRBV12-5	TRBJ2-6	CASGLVQMGTGSGANVLTF	TGTGCTAGTGGTTTGGTACAAATGGGGACAGGGTCTGGGGCCAACGTCCTGACTTTC
NA	NA	TRBV18	TRBJ2-7	CASSTRTVTSYEQYF	TGTGCCAGCTCAACCCGCACGGTTACTTCCTACGAGCAGTACTTC
TRBD1	NA	TRBV19	TRBJ1-2	CASSSPGQSYGYTF	TGTGCCAGTAGTTCCCCGGGACAGTCCTATGGCTACACCTTC
NA	NA	TRBV7-9	TRBJ2-2	CASSRGLLNTGELFF	TGTGCCAGCAGCCGGGGACTCCTCAACACCGGGGAGCTGTTTTTT
NA	NA	TRBV28	TRBJ2-5	CASSLWGRGETQYF	TGTGCCAGCAGTTTATGGGGAAGGGGAGAGACCCAGTACTTC
NA	once	TRBV6-5	TRBJ1-5	CASYRDSNQPQHF	TGTGCCAGCTACAGGGATAGCAATCAGCCCCAGCATTTT